This T cell receptor beta chain is from a study of shared clonotypes between healthy human individuals. Study-wide results and caveats: Memory subsets generally showed lower estimated richness than naive subsets.

The J segment lost 3 bases and the V segment lost 0 bases, leaving 5 bases of the junction unmatched. Per the germline V gene, CDR1 is SGHRS and CDR2 is YFSETQ. The CDR3 totals 16 residues. Some clones are missing from TCRdb's copy, which holds only in-frame ones; the method was immunoSEQ multiplex PCR. The table lists around 100,000 clones, around 73% of them singletons. In its sample, this clone was seen a few times. Antigen: not known. V is TRBV5-1 and J is TRBJ2-7; 11 bases fit TRBD2. The specimen sequenced was memory CD8+ T cells sorted from blood. Subset defined: CD45RO+ cells pooled with CCR7-negative TemRA cells. This receptor was taken from a woman aged 30 to 39 in good health. The CDR3 reads CASSLVSGRALYEQYF. CDR3 nucleotide sequence: TGCGCCAGCAGCTTGGTTAGCGGGAGGGCCCTCTACGAGCAGTACTTC.